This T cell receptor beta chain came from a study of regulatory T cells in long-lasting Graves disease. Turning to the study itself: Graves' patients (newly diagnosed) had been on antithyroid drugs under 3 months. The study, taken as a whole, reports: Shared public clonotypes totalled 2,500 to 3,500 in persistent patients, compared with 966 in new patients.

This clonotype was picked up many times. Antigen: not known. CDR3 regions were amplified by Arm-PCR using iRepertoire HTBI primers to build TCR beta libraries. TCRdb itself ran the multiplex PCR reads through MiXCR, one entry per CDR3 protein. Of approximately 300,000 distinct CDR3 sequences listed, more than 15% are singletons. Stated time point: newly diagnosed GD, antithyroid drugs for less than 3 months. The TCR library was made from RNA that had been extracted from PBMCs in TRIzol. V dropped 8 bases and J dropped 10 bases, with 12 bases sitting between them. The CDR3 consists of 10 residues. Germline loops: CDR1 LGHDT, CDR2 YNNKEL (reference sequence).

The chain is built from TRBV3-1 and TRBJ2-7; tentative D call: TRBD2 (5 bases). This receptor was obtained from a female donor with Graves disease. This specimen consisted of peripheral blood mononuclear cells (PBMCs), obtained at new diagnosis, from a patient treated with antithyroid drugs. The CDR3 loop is CASLDFLQYF. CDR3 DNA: TGTGCCAGCCTGGACTTCTTACAGTACTTC.